Each of the 29 T cell receptor beta chains below was sequenced from the same sample in a study of beta chain features in type 1 diabetes. What these receptors recognize is not known. Expressed TCRB transcripts were sequenced because the entire RNA isolate underwent reverse transcription. The table came from immunoSEQ multiplex PCR; TCRdb's copy has only in-frame clones and leaves some out. The sample consists of hundreds of thousands of clones, 11% to 15% of them appearing once. Study-level results: TCRB CDR3s from Type 1 diabetes patients were moderately but significantly shorter in all four CD4+ subsets.

Sequenced material: naive CD4+ T cells from blood. Receptor source: a young man with type 1 diabetes.

V and J are TRBV29-1 and TRBJ1-4, with D possibly being TRBD1 (5 bases). Trimming stripped 6 bases from V and 2 bases from J, with 7 bases between. The germline V gene encodes CDR1 SQVTM and CDR2 ANQGSEA. The CDR3 runs to 12 residues. Here the CDR3 reads CSVRGTNEKLFF. CDR3 coding DNA: TGCAGCGTGAGGGGCACTAATGAAAAACTGTTTTTT.

This clone showed up just a few times. The CDR3 region is CASSPALNTEAFF. Written as DNA, the CDR3 is TGTGCCAGCAGCCCAGCATTGAACACTGAAGCTTTCTTT. The chain has TRBV14 and TRBJ1-1; D gene uncertain. CDR1 is SGHDN and CDR2 is FVKESK in the germline V gene. The V and J ends lost 4 bases and 0 bases respectively, with 6 bases between them. CDR3 length: 13 amino acids.

This clone was seen more than once but under ten times. This chain connects TRBV30 to TRBJ2-5; TRBD2 matches 8 bases. This CDR3 has 15 residues. CDR1 is GTSNPN, CDR2 SVGIG, per germline (reference sequence). V lost 0 bases, J lost 7 bases, and 10 bases stayed unmatched. The CDR3 here is CAWSVRVAGRATQYF. In DNA, the CDR3 is TGTGCCTGGAGTGTAAGAGTAGCGGGGCGGGCGACCCAGTACTTC.

The chain couples TRBV7-3 to TRBJ2-3; 7 positions agree with TRBD1. V gave up 2 bases and J gave up 2 bases; unmatched junction bases: 4. Germline V CDR1 and CDR2: SGHTA, FQGTGA. The CDR3 covers 15 residues. CDR3 protein: CASSLGGQYTDTQYF. Here the CDR3 DNA reads TGTGCCAGCAGCTTAGGGGGACAGTACACAGATACGCAGTATTTT.

This clone came up a few times. The chain is built from TRBV29-1 and TRBJ2-3; 11 bases are a match to TRBD1. The CDR3 runs to 15 residues. Looked up from germline, CDR1 is SQVTM and CDR2 is ANQGSEA. V lost 6 bases to trimming and J lost 6 bases; unmatched junction nucleotides: 11. CDR3 sequence (DNA): TGCAGCGTGCCTTCTGGACAGGGGGCAACGGATACGCAGTATTTT. Its translation: CSVPSGQGATDTQYF.

V usage is TRBV21-1 and J usage is TRBJ2-5; the table calls TRBD2, which could not be checked here. TRBV21-1 is reported as a pseudogene. CDR3 length: 16 residues. As DNA, the CDR3 is TGTGCCAGCAGCAAAGGAATAGGGCAGGAGGGAGAGACCCAGTACTTC. Translated: CASSKGIGQEGETQYF.

The chain couples TRBV28 to TRBJ2-1; no reliable D call. The CDR3 runs 13 residues. Germline V CDR1 and CDR2: MDHEN, SYDVKM. V gave up 6 bases and J gave up 5 bases, with 11 bases separating them. The CDR3: CASSGLPDNEQFF. The CDR3 bases are TGTGCCAGCAGCGGGCTACCGGACAATGAGCAGTTCTTC.

This clone was recorded a few times. V gene TRBV20-1 combines with J gene TRBJ2-1; possibly TRBD1 or TRBD2 for D (5 bases each). The CDR3 is 11 residues long. Germline V CDR1 and CDR2: DFQATT, SNEGSKA (reference sequence). The V end lost 7 bases, the J end lost 9 bases, and 13 bases lay between the germline ends. This chain's CDR3 is CSVPRGVEQFF. CDR3 in DNA: TGCAGTGTCCCTAGAGGGGTTGAGCAGTTCTTC.

Turning to this clone: Within the sample, other DNA sequences also encode this same CDR3. V gene TRBV7-2 combines with J gene TRBJ2-3; the D is unclear. Germline V gene sequence: CDR1 SGHTA, CDR2 FQGNSA. V lost 5 bases to trimming and J lost 0 bases, with 6 bases between them. CDR3 length equals 13 residues. The CDR3 region has the DNA TGTGCCAGCAGCCCTTACAGCACAGATACGCAGTATTTT. Translation: CASSPYSTDTQYF.

This chain connects TRBV28 to TRBJ2-7, with a tentative D call TRBD2 (7 bases). The CDR3 is 15 residues long. Germline CDR1 and CDR2: MDHEN and SYDVKM. Deletions cut 7 bases from V and 3 bases from J, with 19 bases between. CDR3 residues: CASTVGGAQSYEQYF. CDR3 bases: TGTGCCAGCACCGTGGGGGGGGCCCAGAGCTACGAGCAGTACTTC.

J is TRBJ2-5 and V is TRBV5-6; 7 nucleotides agree with TRBD2. Germline lookup yields CDR1 SGHDT and CDR2 YYEEEE. Losses at the gene ends were 4 bases for V and 6 bases for J; bases not matched to a gene: 18. This CDR3 has 17 amino acids. This CDR3 reads CASSAPSSRGELQTQYF. In nucleotides, the CDR3 is TGTGCCAGCAGCGCCCCATCTTCACGGGGGGAACTGCAGACCCAGTACTTC.

The rearrangement links TRBV7-2 to TRBJ2-5, with TRBD1 matching over 8 bases. The V and J ends lost 4 bases and 2 bases, in that order; junction bases with no gene match: 3. In germline, CDR1 is SGHTA, CDR2 FQGNSA. CDR3 length: 14 amino acids. CDR3 nucleotides: TGTGCCAGCAGCTCCAGGGGGCGACAAGAGACCCAGTACTTC. It is translated as CASSSRGRQETQYF.

V usage is TRBV18 and J usage is TRBJ1-2; TRBD1 might be the D (5 bases). The CDR3 totals 15 residues. With 2 bases removed from V and 0 bases from J, the gap between germline ends came to 10 bases. Per germline, CDR1 KGHSH and CDR2 LQKENI. CDR3 coding DNA: TGTGCCAGCTCACCAGGGGCAAGTTCTAACTATGGCTACACCTTC. Translating gives CASSPGASSNYGYTF.

The V gene is TRBV5-1, the J gene TRBJ2-5; 7 bases align to TRBD1. Germline-derived CDR1 and CDR2 are SGHRS and YFSETQ. The CDR3 contains 15 residues. Trimming at V came to 1 base and at J to 4 bases, leaving 7 bases not matched to a gene. The CDR3 DNA sequence: TGCGCCAGCAGCTTGACAGGGGTGGTAGGAGAGACCCAGTACTTC. This sequence encodes CASSLTGVVGETQYF. The complete variable domain, with remaining parts taken from reference TRBV5-1 and TRBJ2-5, reads KAGVTQTPRYLIKTRGQQVTLSCSPISGHRSVSWYQQTPGQGLQFLFEYFSETQRNKGNFPGRFSGRQFSNSRSEMNVSTLELGDSALYLCASSLTGVVGETQYFGPGTRLLVL.

This clone was seen a handful of times. V gene TRBV27 combines with J gene TRBJ2-7, with D tentatively TRBD1 (5 bases). The CDR3 has 15 amino acids. The V gene's germline CDR1 is MNHEY and CDR2 SMNVEV (reference sequence). Deletions cut 6 bases from V and 1 base from J, with 16 bases between. The chain's CDR3 is CASRADRGRSYEQYF. The CDR3 coding sequence is TGTGCCAGCAGAGCAGACAGAGGTCGGTCCTACGAGCAGTACTTC.

This clone turned up a few times. V is TRBV10-3 and J is TRBJ2-5; D gene unclear. Germline-derived CDR1 and CDR2 are ENHRY and SYGVKD. The V gene lost 2 bases and the J gene lost 7 bases, with 8 bases spanning the gap. The CDR3 consists of 12 residues. The CDR3 coding sequence is TGTGCCATCAGTGAGCCGAGAGCGACCCAGTACTTC. Encoded protein: CAISEPRATQYF.

This clone came up a few times. The chain couples TRBV11-1 to TRBJ2-1; possibly TRBD2 for D (5 bases). V lost 5 bases to trimming and J lost 3 bases, with 17 bases between them. CDR1 and CDR2 (germline): SGHAT, FQDESV (reference sequence). This CDR3 comprises 16 residues. The CDR3 DNA is TGTGCCAGCAGCGAAGGTCCGGGGAATGACTACAATGAGCAGTTCTTC. It is translated as CASSEGPGNDYNEQFF. Full variable domain (rest looked up from reference TRBV11-1 and TRBJ2-1): EAEVAQSPRYKITEKSQAVAFWCDPISGHATLYWYRQILGQGPELLVQFQDESVVDDSQLPKDRFSAERLKGVDSTLKIQPAELGDSAMYLCASSEGPGNDYNEQFFGPGTRLTVL.

This clone was detected only a few times. CDR3 DNA sequence: TGTGCCAGCAGTTACGGCCATTACAATGAGCAGTTCTTC. Residues: CASSYGHYNEQFF. The chain combines TRBV6-5 with TRBJ2-1; D not resolved. Germline V gene data show CDR1 as MNHEY and CDR2 as SVGAGI. The CDR3 is 13 amino acids. V was cut by 2 bases and J by 4 bases, with 6 bases left in between.

This clone was seen a few times. This chain uses TRBV5-1 with TRBJ2-6, with 7 bases aligning to TRBD1. CDR3 length: 17 amino acids. J lost 0 bases, V lost 0 bases, and 3 bases had no gene match. Germline CDR1 reads SGHRS; CDR2 reads YFSETQ. CDR3 DNA sequence: TGCGCCAGCAGCTTGGGACAGGGAATCTCTGGGGCCAACGTCCTGACTTTC. Its protein is CASSLGQGISGANVLTF.

This clone was counted between two and nine times. This chain links TRBV28 with TRBJ1-6, with 9 bases that match TRBD1. This CDR3 region has 14 residues. V shed 8 bases and J 9 bases; nucleotides not matched to a gene: 8. CDR1 MDHEN and CDR2 SYDVKM come from the germline V gene. CDR3 bases: TGTGCCAGCGGATCCGGGACAGGGAGTTCACCCCTCCACTTT. Encoded protein: CASGSGTGSSPLHF.

This clone occurred a few times. J is TRBJ2-1 and V is TRBV2; D uncertain. There are 15 residues in the CDR3. CDR1 and CDR2 from the germline V gene are SNHLY and FYNNEI. The V and J ends lost 3 bases and 0 bases respectively, with 9 bases between them. The DNA for the CDR3 is TGTGCCAGCAGTGATGATAACAGCTCCTACAATGAGCAGTTCTTC. As protein: CASSDDNSSYNEQFF.

The rearrangement uses TRBV7-2 and TRBJ2-3, with D unclear. CDR3 length equals 14 residues. Trimming shortened V by 5 bases and J by 2 bases, and 11 bases separated the two germline ends. Germline V gives CDR1 SGHTA, CDR2 FQGNSA. The CDR3 nucleotides are TGTGCCAGCAGCCCCACCTCCCCCACAGATACGCAGTATTTT. Residues: CASSPTSPTDTQYF.

This clone was counted between two and nine times. The CDR3 bases are TGTGCCAGCAGTTGGGGTAGGGAGACCCAGTACTTC. Protein sequence: CASSWGRETQYF. This chain uses TRBV28 with TRBJ2-5; D gene unclear. Germline loops: CDR1 MDHEN, CDR2 SYDVKM. The CDR3 totals 12 residues. Trimming removed 4 bases from V and 5 bases from J, with 8 bases in between.

The rearrangement joins TRBV30 to TRBJ2-3; 8 bases map to TRBD1. The V segment lost 0 bases and the J segment 7 bases; nucleotides outside the gene matches: 9. CDR3 size: 15 residues. In germline, CDR1 is GTSNPN, CDR2 SVGIG (reference sequence). The DNA for the CDR3 is TGTGCCTGGAGTGTACAGGGGCAGGGGGCACATACGCAGTATTTT. This sequence encodes CAWSVQGQGAHTQYF.

The chain carries TRBV14 and TRBJ1-1; D call uncertain. V was clipped by 5 bases and J by 4 bases, with 11 bases between them. The V gene's germline CDR1 is SGHDN and CDR2 FVKESK. The CDR3 spans 13 residues. This chain's CDR3 is CASSRVLGTEAFF. DNA for the CDR3: TGTGCCAGCAGCAGGGTTCTGGGCACTGAAGCTTTCTTT. The whole variable domain, filled in from reference TRBV14 and TRBJ1-1, reads EAGVTQFPSHSVIEKGQTVTLRCDPISGHDNLYWYRRVMGKEIKFLLHFVKESKQDESGMPNNRFLAERTGGTYSTLKVQPAELEDSGVYFCASSRVLGTEAFFGQGTRLTVV.

The V gene is TRBV5-8, the J gene TRBJ2-5, with D possibly matching TRBD2 (6 bases). CDR1 SGHTS and CDR2 YDEGEE come from the germline V gene. This CDR3 has 16 amino acids. Trimming shortened V by 0 bases and J by 5 bases, and 17 bases separated the two germline ends. CDR3 nucleotides: TGTGCCAGCAGCTTGGTAGGCGGAGGGCCCAGGGAGACCCAGTACTTC. Its translation is CASSLVGGGPRETQYF. Using reference TRBV5-8 and TRBJ2-5 for the parts outside the CDR3, the full variable domain is EAGVTQSPTHLIKTRGQQATLRCSPISGHTSVYWYQQALGLGLQFLLWYDEGEERNRGNFPPRFSGRQFPNYSSELNVNALELEDSALYLCASSLVGGGPRETQYFGPGTRLLVL.

V gene TRBV18 combines with J gene TRBJ2-2; TRBD1 is a possible D gene (5 bases). The CDR3 covers 18 residues. V was shortened by 6 bases and J by 0 bases, with 20 bases between the two germline ends. Germline V lookup: CDR1 KGHSH, CDR2 LQKENI. The CDR3 here is CASSPTQLGHPNTGELFF. The CDR3 DNA follows: TGTGCCAGCTCGCCAACCCAACTTGGACATCCGAACACCGGGGAGCTGTTTTTT. Complete variable domain (other parts from reference TRBV18 and TRBJ2-2): NAGVMQNPRHLVRRRGQEARLRCSPMKGHSHVYWYRQLPEEGLKFMVYLQKENIIDESGMPKERFSAEFPKEGPSILRIQQVVRGDSAAYFCASSPTQLGHPNTGELFFGEGSRLTVL.

The table lists this clone with many counts. V is TRBV13 and J is TRBJ2-7; tentatively, D is TRBD1 (5 bases). The CDR3 is 12 residues long. Deletions cut 3 bases from V and 6 bases from J, with 9 bases between. Germline lookup yields CDR1 PRHDT and CDR2 FYEKMQ (reference sequence). The CDR3, as DNA: TGTGCCAGCAGCTTTGGCAGGGTCGAGCAGTACTTC. Its protein product is CASSFGRVEQYF.

The V call is TRBV19, the J call TRBJ1-1, with D tentatively TRBD1 (5 bases). V was shortened by 8 bases and J by 3 bases, with 13 bases between the two germline ends. The CDR3 is 13 amino acids. Germline V gene data show CDR1 as LNHDA and CDR2 as SQIVND (reference sequence). In DNA form, the CDR3 reads TGTGCCAGTGGAATAGGGGAGGACACTGAAGCTTTCTTT. Amino acid sequence: CASGIGEDTEAFF.